These T cell receptor beta chains were read from a single sample in a study of vaccination effects on CD4 cells after COVID-19. The table came from immunoSEQ multiplex PCR; TCRdb's copy has only in-frame clones and leaves some out. The top ten clones hold under 7% of a sample with around 53,000 clones, nearly 75% of them seen once. For these receptors, no antigen is known. Here the sequenced sample was CD4+ T cells from PBMCs cultured without peptide, taken after COVID-19 vaccination. Source of these receptors: a human donor who had a prior SARS-CoV-2 infection. CDR3s include the opening cysteine and the closing phenylalanine or tryptophan. A D gene is named only where the DNA matches it firmly. The size entry is marked missing in some rows and otherwise reads once, few, many or a size class.

V	length	J	size	D	DNA	CDR3
TRBV15	15	TRBJ2-5	.	.	TGTGCCACCAGCAGAGGCCCCCCGGGGGAAGAGACCCAGTACTTC	CATSRGPPGEETQYF
TRBV27	12	TRBJ2-7	.	.	TGTGCCAGCTGGGCTACTCCCTACGAGCAGTACTTC	CASWATPYEQYF
TRBV6-5	16	TRBJ2-2	.	TRBD2	TGTGCCAGCAGTTACCACCTCGGGAGGGATACCGGGGAGCTGTTTTTT	CASSYHLGRDTGELFF
TRBV2	15	TRBJ1-6	few	TRBD1	TGTGCCAGCACGAGCCGACAGGGGCTCGGTTCACCCCTCCACTTT	CASTSRQGLGSPLHF
TRBV5-1	17	TRBJ2-1	.	TRBD2	TGCGCCAGCAGCCTAACCGTCACTAGCGGGGGGTACAATGAGCAGTTCTTC	CASSLTVTSGGYNEQFF
TRBV7-2	14	TRBJ1-1	few	.	TGTGCCAGCAGCCCGCCGGAGACCTACACTGAAGCTTTCTTT	CASSPPETYTEAFF
TRBV4-2	16	TRBJ1-5	.	.	TGTGCCAGCAGCCCAAGAGGGGGGGATAGCAATCAGCCCCAGCATTTT	CASSPRGGDSNQPQHF
TRBV5-1	15	TRBJ1-1	.	.	TGCGCCAGCAGCCCCGTCCCACTCCTGAACACTGAAGCTTTCTTT	CASSPVPLLNTEAFF
TRBV7-2	15	TRBJ2-1	once	TRBD2	TGTGCCAGCAGCTTAAGCGGGAGACGAGCCAATGAGCAGTTCTTC	CASSLSGRRANEQFF
TRBV19	15	TRBJ2-1	.	.	TGTGCCAGTACCGGGGACCCCTGGTCCTACAATGAGCAGTTCTTC	CASTGDPWSYNEQFF
TRBV2	17	TRBJ2-6	few	TRBD1	TGTGCCAGCAGTACCCCCTCGGACAGGGCCGGGGCCAACGTCCTGACTTTC	CASSTPSDRAGANVLTF
TRBV19	16	TRBJ1-4	.	TRBD1	TGTGCCAGTAGGGACAGGGGGTCTGCAACTAATGAAAAACTGTTTTTT	CASRDRGSATNEKLFF
TRBV13	19	TRBJ2-3	.	TRBD2	TGTGCCAGCAGCTTAGTACGGGAGGCCCCCCAGAAGGGAGCAGATACGCAGTATTTT	CASSLVREAPQKGADTQYF
TRBV9	13	TRBJ2-5	few	.	TGTGCCAGCAGCGAGGCCGACACCCAGACCCAGTACTTC	CASSEADTQTQYF
TRBV6-6	15	TRBJ2-5	.	TRBD2	TGTGCCAGCAGGCGGGGGACTAGCGGCAGTCCGACCCAGTACTTC	CASRRGTSGSPTQYF
TRBV27	11	TRBJ1-5	.	.	TGTGCCAGCGGGGCCGAGGGGCCCCAGCATTTT	CASGAEGPQHF
TRBV2	13	TRBJ1-5	.	.	TGTGCCAGCGCCGGGGGCAGTCATCAGCCCCAGCATTTT	CASAGGSHQPQHF
TRBV7-7	15	TRBJ2-5	.	.	TGTGCTAGCAGCTTTCGGGACGGCGGACAAGAGACCCAGTACTTC	CASSFRDGGQETQYF
TRBV7-9	13	TRBJ2-3	.	.	TGTGCCAGCAGTCCGCAGATTACAGATACGCAGTATTTT	CASSPQITDTQYF
TRBV5-1	14	TRBJ1-1	few	TRBD1	TGCGCCAGCAGCTGGGACAGGGCGAGCACTGAAGCTTTCTTT	CASSWDRASTEAFF
TRBV28	11	TRBJ2-3	.	.	TGTGCCAGCAGTTTAGTGGATACGCAGTATTTT	CASSLVDTQYF
TRBV6-1	13	TRBJ2-3	.	.	TGTGCCAGCAGTGATGGTAGCAGAGATACGCAGTATTTT	CASSDGSRDTQYF
TRBV7-8	17	TRBJ1-3	.	.	TGTGCCAGCAGCCCTTGGGGGGGGCCACTCTCTGGAAACACCATATATTTT	CASSPWGGPLSGNTIYF
TRBV7-8	17	TRBJ2-1	few	TRBD2	TGTGCCAGCAGCTCCGGACTAGCGGAGATCTCCTACAATGAGCAGTTCTTC	CASSSGLAEISYNEQFF
TRBV7-2	16	TRBJ1-2	.	TRBD1	TGTGCCAGCAGCCGTCCGGGACAGACACTTAACTATGGCTACACCTTC	CASSRPGQTLNYGYTF
TRBV7-9	14	TRBJ2-7	.	.	TGTGCCAGCAGCTTAGGGGGCGCCGGCTACGAGCAGTACTTC	CASSLGGAGYEQYF
TRBV4-2	17	TRBJ2-7	.	TRBD2	TGTGCCAGCAGCCCAGGGACTAGCGGGGGCTTTTCCTACGAGCAGTACTTC	CASSPGTSGGFSYEQYF
TRBV7-6	15	TRBJ2-7	.	TRBD1	TGTGCCAGCAGCCCAGGGGGTCAGGGGGCCTACGAGCAGTACTTC	CASSPGGQGAYEQYF
TRBV11-2	13	TRBJ2-7	.	.	TGTGCCAGCAGCTTAACCTCGTACTACGAGCAGTACTTC	CASSLTSYYEQYF
TRBV30	15	TRBJ1-5	once	TRBD1	TGTGCCTGGGGGGATGACAGGGGGCCGCGTCAGCCCCAGCATTTT	CAWGDDRGPRQPQHF
TRBV13	16	TRBJ2-7	few	.	TGTGCCAGCAGCTTTATTGGGAGGGGAGGCAGGGGCGAGCAGTACTTC	CASSFIGRGGRGEQYF
TRBV11-2	15	TRBJ2-7	.	TRBD1	TGTGCCAGCAGCTTAGATTATAGGGGGCCCTACGAGCAGTACTTC	CASSLDYRGPYEQYF
TRBV18	14	TRBJ2-1	.	TRBD2	TGTGCCAGCCGGACTAGTAGGCGGTACAATGAGCAGTTCTTC	CASRTSRRYNEQFF
TRBV7-2	14	TRBJ2-7	.	.	TGTGCCAGCAACCGCGGGACGGCCCCCTACGAGCAGTACTTC	CASNRGTAPYEQYF
TRBV3-1/TRBV3-2	16	TRBJ1-6	.	.	TGTGCCAGCAGCCTAAACAGGGAATCTCGGGTTTCACCCCTCCACTTT	CASSLNRESRVSPLHF
TRBV14	13	TRBJ1-6	.	.	TGTGCCAGCAGCCAAGAGGTCAGCTCACCCCTCCACTTT	CASSQEVSSPLHF